A single sample gave rise to the 30 T cell receptor beta chains below, sequenced in a study of STAT5B mutations in CD4+ large granular lymphocyte leukemia. Repertoires were generated with immunoSEQ multiplex PCR, while TCRdb's copy carries only in-frame clones and drops some. Seen here are about 48,000 clones, just over 70% observed once, and the top ten hold approximately 1.4%. The sequenced sample consisted of CD4+ T cells from blood buffy coats. The source of these receptors is a human donor in good health.

V is TRBV19 and J is TRBJ1-2; D is uncertain. Trimming took off 4 bases at V and 2 bases at J, with 11 bases between the two ends. CDR3 length: 14 residues. Per the germline V gene, CDR1 is LNHDA and CDR2 is SQIVND (reference sequence). The CDR3, as DNA: TGTGCCAGTAGTACAGGCAGTCAGAACTATGGCTACACCTTC. Protein sequence: CASSTGSQNYGYTF.

This chain joins TRBV29-1 and TRBJ2-3; 9 bases map to TRBD1. Germline V gives CDR1 SQVTM, CDR2 ANQGSEA. The CDR3 is 13 amino acids. V shed 8 bases and J 5 bases; nucleotides not matched to a gene: 8. The CDR3, as DNA: TGCAGCTTGGGGGACAGGGATTTAGATACGCAGTATTTT. Encoded protein: CSLGDRDLDTQYF.

This clone appeared a few times. This chain joins TRBV9 and TRBJ1-4; D is possibly TRBD1 (6 bases). Germline CDR1 reads SGDLS; CDR2 reads YYNGEE. The CDR3 length is 15 residues. Deletions cut 0 bases from V and 8 bases from J, with 14 bases between. The CDR3 DNA is TGTGCCAGCAGCGTAGAGGGCAGGGGACACGAAAAACTGTTTTTT. Its protein is CASSVEGRGHEKLFF. The variable domain in full, completed from reference TRBV9 and TRBJ1-4, reads DSGVTQTPKHLITATGQRVTLRCSPRSGDLSVYWYQQSLDQGLQFLIQYYNGEERAKGNILERFSAQQFPDLHSELNLSSLELGDSALYFCASSVEGRGHEKLFFGSGTQLSVL.

V gene TRBV5-1 combines with J gene TRBJ1-2, with 7 bases aligning to TRBD1. Germline V CDR1 and CDR2: SGHRS, YFSETQ. CDR3 length: 13 residues. The V segment lost 4 bases and the J segment 7 bases; nucleotides outside the gene matches: 7. In DNA form, the CDR3 reads TGCGCCAGCAGCACAGGGGAGGAGAGTGGCTACACCTTC. The encoded protein is CASSTGEESGYTF.

The chain links TRBV28 to TRBJ1-2; D is perhaps TRBD1 (5 bases). This CDR3 contains 17 residues. V gave up 7 bases and J gave up 8 bases, with 29 bases separating them. Germline V CDR1 and CDR2: MDHEN, SYDVKM. The CDR3 sequence is CASTGGYEGLSRGGYTF. The CDR3 region has the DNA TGTGCCAGCACCGGCGGTTACGAGGGACTCTCCCGGGGGGGCTACACCTTC.

This chain connects TRBV6-5 to TRBJ2-5; D possibly uses TRBD1 or TRBD2 (5 bases each). Germline assignment: CDR1 MNHEY and CDR2 SVGAGI. V was shortened by 3 bases and J by 3 bases, with 11 bases between the two germline ends. The CDR3 sequence is 14 residues long. The CDR3 region has the DNA TGTGCCAGCAGTTATGGGACGGGCGAAGAGACCCAGTACTTC. Its translation is CASSYGTGEETQYF.

This clone showed up just a few times. V gene TRBV28 combines with J gene TRBJ1-1; TRBD1 agrees at 7 bases. Germline loops: CDR1 MDHEN, CDR2 SYDVKM. Trimming took 10 bases from V and 0 from J; bases not matched to a gene: 8. The CDR3 contains 14 residues. The DNA of the CDR3 is TGTGCCACAGAGGGGGCGTCTATGAACACTGAAGCTTTCTTT. This encodes CATEGASMNTEAFF.

Only one count was recorded for this clone. This sequence joins TRBV5-6 and TRBJ1-5; D not certain. CDR3 size: 14 residues. The V gene's germline CDR1 is SGHDT and CDR2 YYEEEE. V lost 4 bases to trimming and J lost 1 base, with 9 bases between them. CDR3 in amino acids: CASSAGMSNQPQHF. CDR3 nucleotide sequence: TGTGCCAGCAGCGCGGGGATGAGCAATCAGCCCCAGCATTTT.

The rearrangement joins TRBV27 to TRBJ2-3, with D unclear. The V end lost 8 bases, the J end lost 7 bases, and 13 bases lay between the germline ends. CDR3 size: 12 residues. Germline V gene data show CDR1 as MNHEY and CDR2 as SMNVEV (reference sequence). The CDR3 DNA sequence: TGTGCCAGCGGGGATCGGGCGAATACGCAGTATTTT. Translating it yields CASGDRANTQYF.

V and J are TRBV4-1 and TRBJ2-5, with D maybe TRBD2 (7 bases). Germline lookup yields CDR1 MGHRA and CDR2 YSYEKL. V was shortened by 0 bases and J by 4 bases, with 18 bases between the two germline ends. This CDR3 comprises 17 residues. CDR3 coding DNA: TGCGCCAGCAGCCAAGAGGGCGGGGGCCGATCGAGAGAGACCCAGTACTTC. Protein product: CASSQEGGGRSRETQYF.

The CDR3 here is CASSYSHLIANYGYTF. For the CDR3, the DNA is TGTGCCAGCAGTTACTCCCACCTGATAGCTAACTATGGCTACACCTTC. The gene calls are TRBV6-6 and TRBJ1-2; D call uncertain. CDR1 is MNHNY, CDR2 SVGAGI, per germline (reference sequence). The V and J ends lost 0 bases and 0 bases respectively, with 11 bases between them. The CDR3 totals 16 residues.

The rearrangement uses TRBV7-2 and TRBJ2-1, with 15 bases identical to TRBD2. Trimming cost V 5 bases and J 7 bases; bases outside gene matches: 3. The CDR3 extends over 15 amino acids. Germline assignment: CDR1 SGHTA and CDR2 FQGNSA. CDR3 DNA: TGTGCCAGCAGCCCAGGACTAGCGGGGGGGAATGAGCAGTTCTTC. This codes for CASSPGLAGGNEQFF.

This clone came up a few times. The chain joins TRBV10-3 to TRBJ1-5, with unresolved D. There are 12 residues in the CDR3. Trimming pared 2 bases from V and 5 bases from J, leaving 4 bases between. Germline V lookup: CDR1 ENHRY, CDR2 SYGVKD. As DNA, the CDR3 is TGTGCCATCAGTGAGGGGGATCAGCCCCAGCATTTT. Protein: CAISEGDQPQHF.

The CDR3 protein is CASSLAGSQETQYF. The CDR3 bases are TGTGCCAGCAGCTTAGCGGGGTCCCAAGAGACCCAGTACTTC. This rearrangement joins TRBV7-2 to TRBJ2-5, with unresolved D. The CDR3 covers 14 residues. Trimming stripped 0 bases from V and 1 base from J, with 6 bases between. The germline V gene has CDR1 SGHTA and CDR2 FQGNSA.

This sequence joins TRBV5-1 and TRBJ1-5, with D possibly matching TRBD1 (5 bases). Germline CDR1 reads SGHRS; CDR2 reads YFSETQ. V was cut by 5 bases and J by 6 bases, with 15 bases left in between. The CDR3 is 14 amino acids. The CDR3 sequence is CASRDGLGAQPQHF. The CDR3 DNA reads TGCGCCAGCAGAGACGGACTAGGGGCTCAGCCCCAGCATTTT.

CDR3 loop: CASRAVGNQPQHF. The CDR3 DNA reads TGTGCCAGCAGGGCAGTTGGCAATCAGCCCCAGCATTTT. The gene calls are TRBV27 and TRBJ1-5; D is unclear. There are 13 residues in the CDR3. Germline CDR1 is MNHEY and CDR2 is SMNVEV (reference sequence). Trimming took off 6 bases at V and 2 bases at J, with 8 bases between the two ends.

The chain combines TRBV2 with TRBJ1-5, with a weak D call TRBD1 (6 bases). The ends were cut back, 6 bases at V and 0 bases at J, with 12 bases in the middle. This CDR3 comprises 15 residues. Germline assignment: CDR1 SNHLY and CDR2 FYNNEI. The CDR3 is CASSGQLASNQPQHF. The CDR3 coding sequence is TGTGCCAGCAGCGGACAGCTTGCTAGCAATCAGCCCCAGCATTTT.

This chain connects TRBV7-3 to TRBJ2-7; D remains ambiguous. CDR1 and CDR2 (germline): SGHTA, FQGTGA. CDR3 length: 15 amino acids. With 5 bases removed from V and 3 bases from J, the gap between germline ends came to 17 bases. This CDR3 is CASSPNPAEYYEQYF. In DNA, the CDR3 is TGTGCCAGCAGCCCAAACCCAGCTGAGTACTACGAGCAGTACTTC.

The rearrangement uses TRBV7-6 and TRBJ2-3; 8 bases are shared with TRBD2. The germline CDR1 and CDR2 sequences are SGHVS and FNYEAQ. The length of the CDR3 is 15 residues. V shed 5 bases and J 0 bases; nucleotides not matched to a gene: 4. CDR3 DNA sequence: TGTGCCAGCAGCCAGCTAGCGGGTAGCACAGATACGCAGTATTTT. It specifies CASSQLAGSTDTQYF.

The chain uses TRBV5-4 and TRBJ2-3; 8 positions agree with TRBD2. Trimming cost V 4 bases and J 2 bases; bases outside gene matches: 9. The length of the CDR3 is 16 residues. Germline V gene sequence: CDR1 SGHNT, CDR2 YYREEE (reference sequence). The CDR3: CASSPWGGGNTDTQYF. The CDR3 DNA reads as TGTGCCAGCAGCCCTTGGGGCGGGGGGAACACAGATACGCAGTATTTT.

The chain links TRBV21-1 to TRBJ1-1. TRBV21-1 is assigned pseudogene status. The CDR3 is 12 amino acids. Here the CDR3 DNA reads TGTGCCAGCAGCAGTCGGACGCGTGTGGCTTTCTTT. Its protein product is CASSSRTRVAFF.

This rearrangement joins TRBV29-1 to TRBJ2-7; D remains unclear. The germline V and J ends were trimmed by 0 bases and 11 bases, with 11 bases remaining between them. Germline V gives CDR1 SQVTM, CDR2 ANQGSEA. CDR3 size: 11 residues. The CDR3 DNA is TGCAGCGTTGAAGATCGGGCGGCGGAGTACTTC. It yields the protein CSVEDRAAEYF.

This chain connects TRBV6-5 to TRBJ2-1; 10 bases agree with TRBD1. From germline, CDR1 is MNHEY and CDR2 SVGAGI. The CDR3 has 15 amino acids. Trimming at V came to 6 bases and at J to 6 bases, leaving 8 bases not matched to a gene. CDR3 in amino acids: CASSLAGQGLNEQFF. The CDR3 DNA reads as TGTGCCAGCAGCCTGGCGGGACAGGGGCTCAATGAGCAGTTCTTC.

CDR3 region: CASSDNQGADTQYF. The CDR3 DNA reads TGTGCCAGCAGTGACAATCAGGGGGCAGATACGCAGTATTTT. The chain combines TRBV6-1 with TRBJ2-3, with TRBD1 identical over 7 bases. The V gene's germline CDR1 is MNHNS and CDR2 SASEGT. V lost 3 bases and J lost 4; bases outside the gene matches: 4. The CDR3 covers 14 residues.

This clone was counted between two and nine times. The chain is built from TRBV10-3 and TRBJ2-1, with TRBD2 identical over 7 bases. Unmatched junction bases numbered 11, after V lost 6 bases and J lost 9 bases. This CDR3 is 14 amino acids long. The germline gives CDR1 ENHRY, CDR2 SYGVKD. The CDR3 loop reads CAISLGLDGIEQFF. In DNA, the CDR3 is TGTGCCATCAGCCTCGGACTAGACGGCATTGAGCAGTTCTTC.

This chain uses TRBV7-2 with TRBJ2-2, with a tentative D call TRBD1 (6 bases). Germline V CDR1 and CDR2: SGHTA, FQGNSA. The CDR3 consists of 14 residues. V was pared by 4 bases and J by 7 bases, with 13 bases between. The CDR3 protein is CASSSGQWNGELFF. Written as DNA, the CDR3 is TGTGCCAGCAGCTCTGGACAGTGGAACGGGGAGCTGTTTTTT.

The rearrangement links TRBV2 to TRBJ1-4; tentative D call: TRBD1 (5 bases). Germline CDR1 and CDR2: SNHLY and FYNNEI. There are 14 residues in the CDR3. Trimming shortened V by 2 bases and J by 8 bases, and 12 bases separated the two germline ends. CDR3 DNA: TGTGCCAGCAGTGAACAGGGACCTTCCGAAAAACTGTTTTTT. This translates into CASSEQGPSEKLFF.

The DNA for the CDR3 is TGTGCCAGCTCCCCGAGGCGGCAGGACCAAGAGACCCAGTACTTC. Amino acid sequence: CASSPRRQDQETQYF. The chain combines TRBV18 with TRBJ2-5; D remains ambiguous. V shed 6 bases and J shed 0 bases, with 14 bases lying between them. CDR1 KGHSH and CDR2 LQKENI come from the germline V gene. The CDR3 spans 15 residues.

Comments on this clone: At one end, the junction sequence differs from germline, possibly due to a read error. The J gene is TRBJ1-1, the V gene TRBV28; TRBD1 might be the D (6 bases). The V gene's germline CDR1 is MDHEN and CDR2 SYDVKM. The CDR3 is 12 amino acids. The CDR3 loop is CASSLIGGSTHF. The CDR3 DNA follows: TGTGCCAGCAGTTTAATAGGGGGAAGTACCCACTTT.

This clone was seen a few times. The rearrangement links TRBV27 to TRBJ2-2; D remains unclear. V lost 2 bases, J lost 7 bases, and 8 bases lay in between. The V gene's germline CDR1 is MNHEY and CDR2 SMNVEV (reference sequence). This CDR3 region has 13 residues. CDR3 loop: CASSLVRGGELFF. In nucleotides, the CDR3 is TGTGCCAGCAGTTTAGTAAGAGGCGGGGAGCTGTTTTTT.